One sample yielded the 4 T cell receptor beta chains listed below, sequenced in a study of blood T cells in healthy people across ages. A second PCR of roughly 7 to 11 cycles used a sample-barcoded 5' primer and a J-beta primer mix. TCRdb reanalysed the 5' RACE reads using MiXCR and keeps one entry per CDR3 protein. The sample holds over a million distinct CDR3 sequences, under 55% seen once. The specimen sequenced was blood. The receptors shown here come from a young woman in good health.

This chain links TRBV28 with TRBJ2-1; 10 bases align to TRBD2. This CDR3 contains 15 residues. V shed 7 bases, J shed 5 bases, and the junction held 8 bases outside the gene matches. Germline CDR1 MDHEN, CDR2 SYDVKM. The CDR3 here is CASIPLAGDHNEQFF. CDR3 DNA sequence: TGTGCCAGCATCCCTCTAGCGGGAGACCACAATGAGCAGTTCTTC.

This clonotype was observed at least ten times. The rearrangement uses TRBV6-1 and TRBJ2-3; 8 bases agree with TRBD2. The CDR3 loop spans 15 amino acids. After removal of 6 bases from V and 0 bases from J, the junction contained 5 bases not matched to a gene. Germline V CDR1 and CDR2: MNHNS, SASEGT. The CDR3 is CASSELAGSTDTQYF. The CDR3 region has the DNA TGTGCCAGCAGCGAATTAGCGGGGAGCACAGATACGCAGTATTTT.

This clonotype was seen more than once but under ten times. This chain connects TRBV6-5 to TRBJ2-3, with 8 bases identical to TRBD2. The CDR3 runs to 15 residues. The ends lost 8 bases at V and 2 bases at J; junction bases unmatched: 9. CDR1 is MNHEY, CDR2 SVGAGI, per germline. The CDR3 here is CASGGRRGDTDTQYF. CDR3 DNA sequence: TGTGCCAGCGGCGGGAGGCGGGGCGACACAGATACGCAGTATTTT.

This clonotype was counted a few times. CDR3 sequence reads: CASSLLDRGGETQYF. Here the CDR3 DNA reads TGTGCCAGCAGTTTATTGGACAGGGGAGGAGAGACCCAGTACTTC. The rearrangement joins TRBV6-2 or TRBV6-3 to TRBJ2-5; the match to TRBD1 covers 9 bases. Germline CDR1 and CDR2: MNHEY and SVGEGT. The CDR3 is made up of 15 amino acids. Trimming at V came to 4 bases and at J to 4 bases, leaving 7 bases not matched to a gene.